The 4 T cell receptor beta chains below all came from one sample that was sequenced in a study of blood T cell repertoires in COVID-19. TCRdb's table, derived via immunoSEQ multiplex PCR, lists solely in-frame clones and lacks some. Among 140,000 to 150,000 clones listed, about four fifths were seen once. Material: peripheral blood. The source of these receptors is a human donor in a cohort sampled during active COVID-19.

CDR3 residues: CASSTLGLLKTPNEQFF. CDR3 sequence (DNA): TGTGCCAGTAGTACGCTAGGACTGTTAAAGACCCCCAATGAGCAGTTCTTC. The genes are TRBV19 and TRBJ2-1, with a possible D match to TRBD2 (5 bases). The V end lost 4 bases, the J end lost 6 bases, and 22 bases lay between the germline ends. The CDR3 runs to 17 residues. CDR1 and CDR2 from the germline V gene are LNHDA and SQIVND (reference sequence). Supplemented by reference TRBV19 and TRBJ2-1, the full variable domain reads DGGITQSPKYLFRKEGQNVTLSCEQNLNHDAMYWYRQDPGQGLRLIYYSQIVNDFQKGDIAEGYSVSREKKESFPLTVTSAQKNPTAFYLCASSTLGLLKTPNEQFFGPGTRLTVL.

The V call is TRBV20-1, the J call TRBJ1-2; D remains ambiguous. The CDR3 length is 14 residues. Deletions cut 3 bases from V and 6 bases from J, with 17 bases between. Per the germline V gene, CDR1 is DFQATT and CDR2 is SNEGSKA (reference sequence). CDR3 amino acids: CSASGELTSDGYTF. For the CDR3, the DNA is TGCAGTGCTAGTGGGGAGTTAACTAGCGATGGCTACACCTTC.

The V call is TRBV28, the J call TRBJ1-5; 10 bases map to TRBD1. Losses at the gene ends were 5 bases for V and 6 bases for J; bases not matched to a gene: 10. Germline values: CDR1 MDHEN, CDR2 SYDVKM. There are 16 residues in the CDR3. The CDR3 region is CASSGAGQGVSQPQHF. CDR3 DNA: TGTGCCAGCAGTGGGGCTGGACAGGGGGTCAGTCAGCCCCAGCATTTT.

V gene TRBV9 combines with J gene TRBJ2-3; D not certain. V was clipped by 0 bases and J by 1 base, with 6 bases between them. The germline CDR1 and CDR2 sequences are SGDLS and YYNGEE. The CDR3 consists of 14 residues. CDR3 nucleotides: TGTGCCAGCAGCGTAGTAGGAGGCACAGATACGCAGTATTTT. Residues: CASSVVGGTDTQYF.